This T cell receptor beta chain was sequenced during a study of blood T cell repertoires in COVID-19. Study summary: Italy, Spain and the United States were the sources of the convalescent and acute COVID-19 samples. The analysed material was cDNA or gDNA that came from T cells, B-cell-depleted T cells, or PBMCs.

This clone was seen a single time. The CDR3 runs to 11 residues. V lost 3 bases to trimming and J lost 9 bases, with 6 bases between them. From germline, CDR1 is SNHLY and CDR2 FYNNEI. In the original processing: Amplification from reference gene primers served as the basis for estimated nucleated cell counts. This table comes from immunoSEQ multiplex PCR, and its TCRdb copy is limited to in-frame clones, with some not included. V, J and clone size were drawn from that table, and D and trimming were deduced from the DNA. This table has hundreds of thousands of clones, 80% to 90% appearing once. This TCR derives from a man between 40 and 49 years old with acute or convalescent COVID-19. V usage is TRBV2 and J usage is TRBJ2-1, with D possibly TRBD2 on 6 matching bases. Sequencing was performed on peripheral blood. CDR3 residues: CASSEEGEQFF. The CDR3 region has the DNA TGTGCCAGCAGTGAGGAGGGTGAGCAGTTCTTC.